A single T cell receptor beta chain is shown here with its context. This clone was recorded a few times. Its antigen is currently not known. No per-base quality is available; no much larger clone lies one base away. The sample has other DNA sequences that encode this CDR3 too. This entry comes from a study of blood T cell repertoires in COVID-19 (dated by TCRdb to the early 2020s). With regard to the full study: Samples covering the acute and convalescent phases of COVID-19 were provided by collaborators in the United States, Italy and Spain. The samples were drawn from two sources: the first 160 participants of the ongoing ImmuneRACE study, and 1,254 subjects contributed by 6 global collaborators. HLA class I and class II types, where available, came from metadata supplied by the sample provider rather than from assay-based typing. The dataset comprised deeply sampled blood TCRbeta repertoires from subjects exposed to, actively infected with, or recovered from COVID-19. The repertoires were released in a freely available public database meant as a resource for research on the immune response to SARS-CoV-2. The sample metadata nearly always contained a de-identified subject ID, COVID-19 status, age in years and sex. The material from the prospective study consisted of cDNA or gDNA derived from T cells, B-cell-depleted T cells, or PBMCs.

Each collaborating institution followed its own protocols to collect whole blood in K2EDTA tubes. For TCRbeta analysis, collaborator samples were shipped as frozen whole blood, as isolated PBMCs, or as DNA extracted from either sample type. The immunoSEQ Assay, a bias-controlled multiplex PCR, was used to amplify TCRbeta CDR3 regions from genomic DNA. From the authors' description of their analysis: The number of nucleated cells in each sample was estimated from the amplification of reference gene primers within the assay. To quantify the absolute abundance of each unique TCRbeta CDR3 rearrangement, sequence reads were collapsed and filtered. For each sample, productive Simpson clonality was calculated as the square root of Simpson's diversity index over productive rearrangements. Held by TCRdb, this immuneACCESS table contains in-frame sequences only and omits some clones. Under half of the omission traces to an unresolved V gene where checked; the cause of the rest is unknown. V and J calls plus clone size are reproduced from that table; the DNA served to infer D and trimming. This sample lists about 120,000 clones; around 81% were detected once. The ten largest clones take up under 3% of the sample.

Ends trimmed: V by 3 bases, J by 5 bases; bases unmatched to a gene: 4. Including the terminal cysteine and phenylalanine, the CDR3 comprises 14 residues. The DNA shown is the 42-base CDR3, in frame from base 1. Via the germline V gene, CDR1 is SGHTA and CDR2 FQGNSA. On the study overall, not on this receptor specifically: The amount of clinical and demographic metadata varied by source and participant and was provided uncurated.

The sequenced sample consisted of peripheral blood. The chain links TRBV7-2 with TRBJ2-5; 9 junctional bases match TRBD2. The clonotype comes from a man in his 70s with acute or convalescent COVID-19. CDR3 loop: CASSFSGGGETQYF. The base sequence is TGTGCCAGCAGCTTTAGCGGGGGAGGGGAGACCCAGTACTTC.